Detailed here is one TCR beta chain. Its target is unknown. This sample is drawn from a study of shared clonotypes between healthy human individuals. Subsets obtained from CD4+ cells comprised CD45RA+ naive and CD45RA-negative memory cells. Investigators spread the genomic DNA of each subset evenly over several immunoSEQ plates. Clones were sequenced by immunoSEQ multiplex PCR, and TCRdb holds only the in-frame ones, with some missing. Altogether a few million clones are present, approximately 96% being singletons, with the ten largest covering roughly 0.13%. Study-wide results and limits: About 5% of naive CD4 clonotypes were shared across a handful of donors.

This CDR3 region has 17 residues. Losses at the gene ends were 7 bases for V and 2 bases for J; bases not matched to a gene: 14. Sequenced sample: naive CD4+ T cells sorted from blood. As to subset: CD45RA+ positively selected. The sequence derives from a man younger than 35 in good health. V is TRBV6-7 and J is TRBJ2-5; 9 bases align to TRBD2. TRBV6-7 is identified as an open reading frame with a role that is uncertain. The DNA of the CDR3 is TGTGCCAGCAATCCAGAACGTCGCGGGAGGGATCAAGAGACCCAGTACTTC. Its protein is CASNPERRGRDQETQYF.